One and the same sample provided the 16 T cell receptor beta chains below, sequenced in a study of shared clonotypes between healthy human individuals (dated by TCRdb to 2020 to 2021). The protocol used for the library was the immunoSEQ multiplex PCR assay. Drawn from immuneACCESS, this table holds only the in-frame rearrangements with V and J called that TCRdb kept. Clones are partly lost; checked studies trace under half to an unresolved V gene and leave the rest unexplained. The sample yields some 1 million clones; more than 60% were counted once. The ten most abundant clones make up about 1.5% of the sample. The sample was memory CD4+ T cells sorted from blood. Per the publication, the cell subset or site label means: CD45RA-negative fraction. The receptors were sampled from a man aged 18 to 29 in good health.

The table lists this clone with many counts. V is TRBV4-2 and J is TRBJ1-4, with D unclear. The germline CDR1 and CDR2 sequences are LGHNA and YNFKEQ. The CDR3 length is 17 residues. V lost 0 bases to trimming and J lost 1 base, with 12 bases between them. Written as DNA, the CDR3 is TGTGCCAGCAGCCAAGAGGTCCTAACCGGAACTAATGAAAAACTGTTTTTT. This gives the protein CASSQEVLTGTNEKLFF.

The rearrangement uses TRBV27 and TRBJ1-6, with D unclear. The length of the CDR3 is 15 residues. V gave up 6 bases and J gave up 0 bases, with 9 bases separating them. CDR1 MNHEY and CDR2 SMNVEV come from the germline V gene (reference sequence). DNA of the CDR3: TGTGCCAGCAGGGACCTAAGCTCCTATAATTCACCCCTCCACTTT. Protein sequence: CASRDLSSYNSPLHF.

This chain uses TRBV19 with TRBJ2-7, with D unclear. This CDR3 contains 11 residues. The V gene's germline CDR1 is LNHDA and CDR2 SQIVND (reference sequence). V was clipped by 5 bases and J by 7 bases, with 9 bases between them. CDR3 DNA sequence: TGTGCCAGTAGTTCCCACCTGGAGCAGTACTTC. Translation gives CASSSHLEQYF.

The chain uses TRBV7-3 and TRBJ2-5; no reliable D call. V was cut by 8 bases and J by 5 bases, with 12 bases left in between. Per germline, CDR1 SGHTA and CDR2 FQGTGA. This CDR3 region has 12 residues. CDR3 DNA: TGTGCCAGCTCCTCAGGCCCGGAGACCCAGTACTTC. This codes for CASSSGPETQYF.

The V call is TRBV6-6, the J call TRBJ1-3; 9 bases are a match to TRBD1. V lost 1 base, J lost 8 bases, and 6 bases stayed unmatched. Germline lookup yields CDR1 MNHNY and CDR2 SVGAGI (reference sequence). CDR3 length: 15 amino acids. CDR3 sequence reads: CASSYYRTGVDTIYF. For the CDR3, the DNA is TGTGCCAGCAGTTACTACAGGACAGGGGTTGACACCATATATTTT.

The V gene is TRBV11-2, the J gene TRBJ2-5; 7 bases agree with TRBD2. The CDR3 spans 13 residues. V lost 4 bases, J lost 4 bases, and 3 bases stayed unmatched. CDR1 and CDR2 from the germline V gene are SGHAT and FQNNGV. CDR3 loop: CASSWGGGETQYF. DNA of the CDR3: TGTGCCAGCAGCTGGGGCGGGGGAGAGACCCAGTACTTC. Full variable domain (outside the CDR3, taken from reference TRBV11-2 and TRBJ2-5): EAGVAQSPRYKIIEKRQSVAFWCNPISGHATLYWYQQILGQGPKLLIQFQNNGVVDDSQLPKDRFSAERLKGVDSTLKIQPAKLEDSAVYLCASSWGGGETQYFGPGTRLLVL.

This chain joins TRBV6-6 and TRBJ1-5; 10 positions agree with TRBD1. V shed 6 bases and J 4 bases; nucleotides not matched to a gene: 3. The germline CDR1 and CDR2 sequences are MNHNY and SVGAGI (reference sequence). The CDR3 loop spans 14 amino acids. This chain's CDR3 is CASSQGQGNQPQHF. In DNA, the CDR3 is TGTGCCAGCAGCCAGGGACAGGGGAATCAGCCCCAGCATTTT.

The chain employs TRBV10-2 and TRBJ2-6, with D perhaps TRBD1 (6 bases). Germline V gene data show CDR1 as WSHSY and CDR2 as SAAADI. V lost 3 bases to trimming and J lost 0 bases, with 18 bases between them. This CDR3 comprises 19 residues. The CDR3 region is CASSDPALTGSSGANVLTF. Here the CDR3 DNA reads TGCGCCAGCAGTGATCCTGCTCTGACAGGTAGCTCTGGGGCCAACGTCCTGACTTTC.

This rearrangement joins TRBV30 to TRBJ1-1; D not resolved. Germline V CDR1 and CDR2: GTSNPN, SVGIG (reference sequence). The length of the CDR3 is 14 residues. V was pared by 1 base and J by 1 base, with 10 bases between. CDR3 bases: TGTGCCTGGAGTGGTTACAGTTCGAACACTGAAGCTTTCTTT. Translating gives CAWSGYSSNTEAFF.

About this clone itself: This sample includes further DNA sequences coding for the same CDR3. The chain has TRBV18 and TRBJ2-3, with D uncertain. The CDR3 consists of 13 residues. Trimming removed 3 bases from V and 0 bases from J, with 4 bases in between. Germline-derived CDR1 and CDR2 are KGHSH and LQKENI. DNA for the CDR3: TGTGCCAGCTCACCGATCAGCACAGATACGCAGTATTTT. Translation: CASSPISTDTQYF.

The chain is built from TRBV5-1 and TRBJ2-5; TRBD1 aligns across 7 bases. There are 14 residues in the CDR3. The V and J ends lost 7 bases and 4 bases, in that order; junction bases with no gene match: 10. Looked up from germline, CDR1 is SGHRS and CDR2 is YFSETQ. CDR3 in DNA: TGCGCCAGCTGCACTGGGACAGAGACAGAGACCCAGTACTTC. This translates into CASCTGTETETQYF.

The chain uses TRBV2 and TRBJ2-3; the D is unclear. CDR3 length equals 16 residues. The germline V gene encodes CDR1 SNHLY and CDR2 FYNNEI. The V gene lost 2 bases and the J gene lost 9 bases, with 21 bases spanning the gap. The CDR3 is CASSERRPLVGDTQYF. In nucleotides, the CDR3 is TGTGCCAGCAGTGAACGAAGGCCTCTGGTGGGTGACACGCAGTATTTT.

This clone occurred a few times. This chain joins TRBV5-1 and TRBJ1-6; the D gene is possibly TRBD1 (6 bases). CDR1 is SGHRS and CDR2 is YFSETQ in the germline V gene. V shed 6 bases and J shed 7 bases, with 17 bases lying between them. The CDR3 spans 15 residues. CDR3 DNA sequence: TGCGCCAGCAACCGCGGACAGCACCTAAATTCACCCCTCCACTTT. It translates to CASNRGQHLNSPLHF.

The CDR3 coding sequence is TGTGCCAGCAGTGCGGGAGGTGAGCAGTTCTTC. The encoded protein is CASSAGGEQFF. The chain recombines TRBV6-1 with TRBJ2-1; 7 bases line up with TRBD2. CDR1 is MNHNS and CDR2 is SASEGT in the germline V gene. The CDR3 contains 11 residues. J gave up 9 bases and V 4 bases, and 0 bases lay outside the gene matches.

V usage is TRBV7-8 and J usage is TRBJ1-1, with unresolved D. V was cut by 3 bases and J by 1 base, with 6 bases left in between. CDR1 is SGHVS, CDR2 FQNEAQ, per germline. The CDR3 consists of 13 residues. This CDR3 reads CASSFSENTEAFF. In DNA, the CDR3 is TGTGCCAGCAGCTTTAGTGAGAACACTGAAGCTTTCTTT.

In its sample, this clone was seen a few times. J is TRBJ1-2 and V is TRBV29-1; a weak D match, TRBD1 (5 bases). This CDR3 has 11 residues. V lost 5 bases and J lost 10, with 14 bases in between. Germline V gene data show CDR1 as SQVTM and CDR2 as ANQGSEA. This CDR3 is CSVLGRGTYTF. CDR3 nucleotide sequence: TGCAGCGTTCTCGGCCGTGGGACCTACACCTTC.